This record looks at one T cell receptor (beta chain) sequence and its context. Healthy bone marrow donors supplied every sample. The PCR was carried out with 60 Vbeta primers and 13 Jbeta primers. Measured with immunoSEQ multiplex PCR; TCRdb has only the in-frame clones, and not every one. The sample consists of 100,000 or so clones, 74% of them appearing once. The CDR3 extends over 15 amino acids. Trimming stripped 8 bases from V and 6 bases from J, with 19 bases between. Per the germline V gene, CDR1 is MNHEY and CDR2 is SMNVEV (reference sequence). The sample belongs to a study of cytomegalovirus exposure and HLA in healthy donors.

This clonotype originated in a human donor in good health. V gene TRBV27 combines with J gene TRBJ1-4, with D perhaps TRBD1 (5 bases). The specimen was PBMCs. The CDR3 loop is CASRPDYGGDEKLFF. The CDR3 DNA is TGTGCCAGCCGACCCGACTACGGGGGTGATGAAAAACTGTTTTTT.